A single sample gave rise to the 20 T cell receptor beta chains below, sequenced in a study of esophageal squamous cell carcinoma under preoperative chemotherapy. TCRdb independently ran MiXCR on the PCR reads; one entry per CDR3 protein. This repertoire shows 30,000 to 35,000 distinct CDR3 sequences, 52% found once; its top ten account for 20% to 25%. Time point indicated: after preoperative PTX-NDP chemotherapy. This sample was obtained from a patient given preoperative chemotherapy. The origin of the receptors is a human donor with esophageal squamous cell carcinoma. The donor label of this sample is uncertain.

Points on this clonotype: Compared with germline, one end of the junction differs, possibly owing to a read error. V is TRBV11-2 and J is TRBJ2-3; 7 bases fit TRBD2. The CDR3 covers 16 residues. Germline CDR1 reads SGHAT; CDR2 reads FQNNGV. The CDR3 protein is CACSVKARLAKDTQYF. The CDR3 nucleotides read TGTGCGTGCAGCGTCAAGGCGCGACTAGCCAAAGACACGCAGTACTTT. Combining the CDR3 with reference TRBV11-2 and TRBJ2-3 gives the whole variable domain EAGVAQSPRYKIIEKRQSVAFWCNPISGHATLYWYQQILGQGPKLLIQFQNNGVVDDSQLPKDRFSAERLKGVDSTLKIQPAKLEDSAVYLCACSVKARLAKDTQYFGPGTRLTVL.

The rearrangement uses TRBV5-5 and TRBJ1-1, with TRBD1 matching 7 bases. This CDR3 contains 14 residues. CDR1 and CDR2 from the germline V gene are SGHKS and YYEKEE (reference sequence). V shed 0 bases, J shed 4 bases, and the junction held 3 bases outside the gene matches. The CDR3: CASSLATGLTEAFF. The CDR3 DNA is TGTGCCAGCAGCTTGGCGACAGGGCTCACTGAAGCTTTCTTT.

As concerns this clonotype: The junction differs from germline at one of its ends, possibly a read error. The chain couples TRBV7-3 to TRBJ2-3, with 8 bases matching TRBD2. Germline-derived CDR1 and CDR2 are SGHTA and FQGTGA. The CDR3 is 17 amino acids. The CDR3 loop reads CAISLKLGRGAGDTQYF. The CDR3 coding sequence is TGTGCCATCAGCCTCAAACTGGGGCGGGGGGCCGGAGATACGCAGTATTTT.

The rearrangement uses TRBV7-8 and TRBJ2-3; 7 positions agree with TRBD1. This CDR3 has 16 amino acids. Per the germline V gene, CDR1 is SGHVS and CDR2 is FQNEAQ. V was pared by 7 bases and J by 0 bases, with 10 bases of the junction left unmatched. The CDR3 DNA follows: TGTGCCAGCATCCGCCTAGAGGGGGCGAGCACAGATACGCAGTATTTT. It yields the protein CASIRLEGASTDTQYF. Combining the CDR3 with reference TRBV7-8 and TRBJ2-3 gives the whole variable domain GAGVSQSPRYKVAKRGQDVALRCDPISGHVSLFWYQQALGQGPEFLTYFQNEAQLDKSGLPSDRFFAERPEGSVSTLKIQRTQQEDSAVYLCASIRLEGASTDTQYFGPGTRLTVL.

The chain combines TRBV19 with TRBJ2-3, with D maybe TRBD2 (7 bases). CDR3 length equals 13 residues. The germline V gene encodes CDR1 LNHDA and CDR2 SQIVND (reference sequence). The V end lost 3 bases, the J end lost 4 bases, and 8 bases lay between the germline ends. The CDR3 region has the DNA TGTGCCAGTAGTATGGGGGGGCCAGATACGCAGTATTTT. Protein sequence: CASSMGGPDTQYF.

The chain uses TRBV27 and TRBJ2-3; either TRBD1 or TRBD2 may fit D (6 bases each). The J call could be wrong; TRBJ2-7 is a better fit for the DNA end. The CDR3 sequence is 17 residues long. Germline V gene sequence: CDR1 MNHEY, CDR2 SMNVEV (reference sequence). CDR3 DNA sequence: TGTGCCAGCAGTCCGGGGACCGGGGGCCGTGACACAGATACGCAGTACTTC. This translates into CASSPGTGGRDTDTQYF.

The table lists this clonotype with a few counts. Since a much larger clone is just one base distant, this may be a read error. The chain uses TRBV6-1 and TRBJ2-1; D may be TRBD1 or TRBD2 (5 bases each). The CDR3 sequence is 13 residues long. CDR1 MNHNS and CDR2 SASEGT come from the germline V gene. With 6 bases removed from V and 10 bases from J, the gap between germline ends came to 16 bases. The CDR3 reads CASRRDPMEEQFF. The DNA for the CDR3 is TGTGCCAGCAGGAGGGACCCTATGGAGGAGCAGTTCTTC.

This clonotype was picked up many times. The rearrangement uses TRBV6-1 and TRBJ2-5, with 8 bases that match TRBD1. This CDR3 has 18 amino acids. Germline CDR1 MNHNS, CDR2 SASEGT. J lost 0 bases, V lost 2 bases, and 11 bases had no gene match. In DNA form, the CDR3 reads TGTGCCAGCAGTGAAATCGGGACAGGTCTCCCGTACCAAGAGACCCAGTACTTC. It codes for CASSEIGTGLPYQETQYF.

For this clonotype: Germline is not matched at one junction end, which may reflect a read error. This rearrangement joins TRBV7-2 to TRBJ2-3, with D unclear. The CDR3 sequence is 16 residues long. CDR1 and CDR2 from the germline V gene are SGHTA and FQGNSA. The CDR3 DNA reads TGTGCCAGCAGCTTAGTGGGGATTTTAGGAAAAGATACGCAGTATTTC. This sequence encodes CASSLVGILGKDTQYF. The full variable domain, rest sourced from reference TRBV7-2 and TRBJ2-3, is GAGVSQSPSNKVTEKGKDVELRCDPISGHTALYWYRQSLGQGLEFLIYFQGNSAPDKSGLPSDRFSAERTGGSVSTLTIQRTQQEDSAVYLCASSLVGILGKDTQYFGPGTRLTVL.

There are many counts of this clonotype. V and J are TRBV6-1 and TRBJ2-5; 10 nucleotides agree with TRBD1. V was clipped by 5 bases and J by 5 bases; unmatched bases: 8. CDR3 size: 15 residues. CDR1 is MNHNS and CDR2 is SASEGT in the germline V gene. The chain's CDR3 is CASSRTGTGVETQYF. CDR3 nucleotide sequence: TGTGCCAGCAGTAGGACCGGGACAGGGGTCGAGACCCAGTACTTC.

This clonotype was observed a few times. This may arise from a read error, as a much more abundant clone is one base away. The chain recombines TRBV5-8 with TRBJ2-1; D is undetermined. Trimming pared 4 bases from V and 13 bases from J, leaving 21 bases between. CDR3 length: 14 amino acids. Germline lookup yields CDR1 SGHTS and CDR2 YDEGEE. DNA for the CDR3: TGTGCCAGCAGCCGTGACCCGTCCCAAGAGACCCAGTTCTTC. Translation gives CASSRDPSQETQFF.

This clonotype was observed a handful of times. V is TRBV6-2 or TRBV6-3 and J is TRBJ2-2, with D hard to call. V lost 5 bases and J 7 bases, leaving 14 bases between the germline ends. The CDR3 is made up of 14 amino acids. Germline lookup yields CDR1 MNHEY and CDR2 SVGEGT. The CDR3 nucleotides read TGTGCCAGCAGTCCCCTTCTTGCGTTCGGGGAGCTGTTTTTT. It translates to CASSPLLAFGELFF.

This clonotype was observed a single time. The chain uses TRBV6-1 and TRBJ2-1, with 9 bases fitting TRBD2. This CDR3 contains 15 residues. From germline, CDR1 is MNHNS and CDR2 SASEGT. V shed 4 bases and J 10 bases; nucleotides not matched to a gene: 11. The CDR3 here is CASSGDLGLADEQFF. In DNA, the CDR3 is TGTGCCAGCAGTGGCGATCTGGGACTAGCTGACGAGCAGTTCTTC.

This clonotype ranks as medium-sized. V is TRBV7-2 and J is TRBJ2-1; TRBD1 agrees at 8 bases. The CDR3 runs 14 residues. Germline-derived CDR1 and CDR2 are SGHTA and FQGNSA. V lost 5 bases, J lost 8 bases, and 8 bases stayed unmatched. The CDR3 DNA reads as TGTGCCAGCAGCCTAAGGACAGGGTTGGATGAGCAGTTCTTC. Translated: CASSLRTGLDEQFF.

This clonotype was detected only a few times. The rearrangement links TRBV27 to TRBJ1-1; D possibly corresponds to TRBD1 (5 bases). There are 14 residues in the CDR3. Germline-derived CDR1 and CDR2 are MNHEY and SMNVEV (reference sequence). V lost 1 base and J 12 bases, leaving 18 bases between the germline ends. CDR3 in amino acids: CASSLYLGGSPTFF. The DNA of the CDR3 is TGTGCCAGCAGTTTATATTTGGGGGGATCTCCAACTTTCTTT.

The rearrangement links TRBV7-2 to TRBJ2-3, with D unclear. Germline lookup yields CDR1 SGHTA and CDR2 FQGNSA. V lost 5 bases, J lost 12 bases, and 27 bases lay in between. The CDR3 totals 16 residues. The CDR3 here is CASSRRHAGYVETQYF. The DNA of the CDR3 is TGTGCCAGCAGCAGGCGACACGCCGGATACGTAGAGACCCAGTATTTT.

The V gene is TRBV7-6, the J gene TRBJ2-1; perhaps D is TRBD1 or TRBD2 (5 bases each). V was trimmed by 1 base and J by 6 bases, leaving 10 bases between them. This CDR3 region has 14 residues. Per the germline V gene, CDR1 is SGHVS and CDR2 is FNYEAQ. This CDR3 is CASSLGGTFNEQFF. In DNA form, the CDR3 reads TGTGCCAGCAGCTTAGGGGGGACGTTCAATGAGCAGTTCTTC.

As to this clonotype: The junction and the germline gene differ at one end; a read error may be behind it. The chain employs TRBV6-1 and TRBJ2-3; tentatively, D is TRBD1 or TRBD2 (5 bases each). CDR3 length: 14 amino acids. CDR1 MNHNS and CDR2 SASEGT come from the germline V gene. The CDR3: CAGRRGRAVDTQYF. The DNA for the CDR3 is TGTGCGGGGCGCCGGGGCCGAGCCGTCGATACCCAGTATTTT.

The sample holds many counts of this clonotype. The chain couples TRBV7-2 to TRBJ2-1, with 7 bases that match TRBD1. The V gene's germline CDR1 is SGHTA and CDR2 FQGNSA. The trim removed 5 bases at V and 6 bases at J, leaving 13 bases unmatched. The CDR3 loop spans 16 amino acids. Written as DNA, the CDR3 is TGTGCCAGCAGCGTGGGGAGACAGGGCCCCCTCAATGAGCAGTTCTTC. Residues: CASSVGRQGPLNEQFF.

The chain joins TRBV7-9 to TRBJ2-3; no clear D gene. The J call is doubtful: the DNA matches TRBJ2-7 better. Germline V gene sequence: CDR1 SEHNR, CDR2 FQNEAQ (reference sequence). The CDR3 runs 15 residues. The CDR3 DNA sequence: TGTGCCAGCAGCTTGGGTCCGAGCGCCAAAGATACGCAGTACTTC. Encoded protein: CASSLGPSAKDTQYF.